This T cell receptor beta chain was observed in a study of early T cells in non-severe SARS-CoV-2 infection. In the study overall: It was bulk RNA from unsorted whole blood that was sequenced, and the chains were unpaired. Overall study findings and caveats: Using VDJdb, the matching emphasized anti-spike CD8 responses while missing private and CD4 specificities.

In its sample, this clonotype was seen many times. The antigen is unknown. The library protocol tagged individual cDNA molecules with unique molecular identifiers. MiXCR, applied by TCRdb to the 5' RACE reads, yields one record per CDR3 protein. The table has approximately 56,000 distinct CDR3 sequences, more than 9% seen once. Germline V lookup: CDR1 SNHLY, CDR2 FYNNEI. V shed 6 bases, J shed 3 bases, and the junction held 8 bases outside the gene matches. The CDR3 consists of 15 residues. This clonotype was sampled from an adult who was a healthcare worker with PCR-confirmed SARS-CoV-2 infection or an uninfected control (not recorded which). V usage is TRBV2 and J usage is TRBJ2-7; 10 nucleotides match TRBD2. Material for sequencing was whole blood. CDR3 sequence (DNA): TGTGCCAGCAGACCCGGACTAGCGGCATACTACGAGCAGTACTTC. Translation gives CASRPGLAAYYEQYF. The variable domain in full, with the rest retrieved from reference TRBV2 and TRBJ2-7, is EPEVTQTPSHQVTQMGQEVILRCVPISNHLYFYWYRQILGQKVEFLVSFYNNEISEKSEIFDDQFSVERPDGSNFTLKIRSTKLEDSAMYFCASRPGLAAYYEQYFGPGTRLTVT.